The source of this T cell receptor beta chain is a study of regulatory T cells in long-lasting Graves disease. On the study more broadly: Patients with new Graves' disease had used antithyroid drugs below 3 months.

Libraries of TCR beta came from iRepertoire HTBI primers plus Arm-PCR of CDR3 regions. In TCRdb, the multiplex PCR reads were re-called with MiXCR into one record per CDR3 protein. The sample holds roughly 380,000 distinct CDR3 sequences; roughly a sixth are singletons and the top ten take approximately 22%. Note on this clonotype: The antigen is not known.

Study-level results: TCR diversity was lower in persistent Graves' patients than in newly diagnosed ones.

This CDR3 region has 13 residues. Germline values: CDR1 LNHNV, CDR2 YYDKDF (reference sequence). Between the trimmed V and J ends, which lost 5 bases and 8 bases, there was a span of 12 bases. Time point in this sample: newly diagnosed GD, antithyroid drugs for less than 3 months. RNA isolated from PBMCs was used to make the TCR library. Sequencing used peripheral blood mononuclear cells (PBMCs), obtained at new diagnosis, from a patient treated with antithyroid drugs. The chain employs TRBV15 and TRBJ1-4; no clear D gene. The TCR comes from a female donor with Graves disease. The CDR3 loop is CATSSGPVEKLFF. The CDR3, as DNA: TGTGCCACCAGCTCGGGCCCCGTAGAAAAACTGTTTTTT.